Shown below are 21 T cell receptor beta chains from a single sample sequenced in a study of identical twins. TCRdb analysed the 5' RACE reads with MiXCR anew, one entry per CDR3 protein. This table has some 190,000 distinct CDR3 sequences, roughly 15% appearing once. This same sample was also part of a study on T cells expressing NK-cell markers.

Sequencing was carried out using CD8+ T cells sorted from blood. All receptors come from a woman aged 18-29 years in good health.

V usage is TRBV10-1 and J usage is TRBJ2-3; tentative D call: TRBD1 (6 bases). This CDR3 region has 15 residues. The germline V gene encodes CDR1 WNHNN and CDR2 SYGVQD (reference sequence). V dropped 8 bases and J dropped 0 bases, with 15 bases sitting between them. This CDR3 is CASGTGTTSTDTQYF. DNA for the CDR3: TGCGCCAGCGGGACCGGGACAACTAGCACAGATACGCAGTATTTT.

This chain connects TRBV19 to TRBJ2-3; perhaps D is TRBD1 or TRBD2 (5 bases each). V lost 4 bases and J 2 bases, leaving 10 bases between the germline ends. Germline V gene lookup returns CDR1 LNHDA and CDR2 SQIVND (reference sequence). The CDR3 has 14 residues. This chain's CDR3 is CASSTGDLTDTQYF. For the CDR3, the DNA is TGTGCCAGTAGTACCGGGGACCTCACAGATACGCAGTATTTT.

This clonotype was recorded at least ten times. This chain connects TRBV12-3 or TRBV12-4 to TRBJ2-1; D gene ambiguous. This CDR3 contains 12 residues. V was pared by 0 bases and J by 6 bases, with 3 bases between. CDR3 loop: CASSLAGNEQFF. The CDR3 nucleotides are TGTGCCAGCAGTTTAGCGGGCAATGAGCAGTTCTTC.

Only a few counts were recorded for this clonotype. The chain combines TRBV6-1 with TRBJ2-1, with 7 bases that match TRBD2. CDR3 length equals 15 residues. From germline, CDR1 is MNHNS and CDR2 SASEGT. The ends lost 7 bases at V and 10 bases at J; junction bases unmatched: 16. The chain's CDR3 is CASTTALGLADEQFF. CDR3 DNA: TGTGCCAGCACTACCGCCTTGGGCCTAGCGGACGAGCAGTTCTTC.

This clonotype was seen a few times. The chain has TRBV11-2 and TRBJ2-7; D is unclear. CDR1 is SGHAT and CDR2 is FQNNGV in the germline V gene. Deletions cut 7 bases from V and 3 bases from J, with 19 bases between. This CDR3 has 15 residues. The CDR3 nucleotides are TGTGCCAGCACTATCCTTAGGCGGAACCTCTACGAGCAGTACTTC. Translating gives CASTILRRNLYEQYF.

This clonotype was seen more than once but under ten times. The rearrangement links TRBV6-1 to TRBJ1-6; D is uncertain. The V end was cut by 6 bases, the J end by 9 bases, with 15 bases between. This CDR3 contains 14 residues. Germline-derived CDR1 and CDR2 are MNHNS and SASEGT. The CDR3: CASRSDVWVSPLHF. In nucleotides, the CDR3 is TGTGCCAGCAGGTCGGACGTTTGGGTTTCACCCCTCCACTTT.

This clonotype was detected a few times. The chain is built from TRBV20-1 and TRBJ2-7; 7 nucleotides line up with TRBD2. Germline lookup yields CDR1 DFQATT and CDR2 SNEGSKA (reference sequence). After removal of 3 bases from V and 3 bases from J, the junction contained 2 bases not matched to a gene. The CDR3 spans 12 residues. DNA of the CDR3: TGCAGTGCTAGGCTAGCGGACTACGAGCAGTACTTC. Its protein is CSARLADYEQYF.

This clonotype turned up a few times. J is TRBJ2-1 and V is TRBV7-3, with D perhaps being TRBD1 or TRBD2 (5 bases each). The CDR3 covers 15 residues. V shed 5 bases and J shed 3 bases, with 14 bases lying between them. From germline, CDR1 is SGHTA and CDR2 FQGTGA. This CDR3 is CASSPVKGSYNEQFF. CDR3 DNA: TGTGCCAGCAGCCCAGTAAAGGGGAGCTACAATGAGCAGTTCTTC.

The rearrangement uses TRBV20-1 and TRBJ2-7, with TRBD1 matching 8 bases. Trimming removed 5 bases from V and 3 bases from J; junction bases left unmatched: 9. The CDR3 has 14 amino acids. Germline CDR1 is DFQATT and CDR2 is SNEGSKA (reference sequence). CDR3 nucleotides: TGCAGTGCTTGGACGGGACAGGAGATCTACGAGCAGTACTTC. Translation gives CSAWTGQEIYEQYF.

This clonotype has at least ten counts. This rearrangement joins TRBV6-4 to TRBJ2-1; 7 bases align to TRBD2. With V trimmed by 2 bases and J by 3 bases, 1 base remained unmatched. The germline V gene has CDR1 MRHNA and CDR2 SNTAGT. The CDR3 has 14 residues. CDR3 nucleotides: TGTGCCAGCAGTGACGGGGGGGACTACAATGAGCAGTTCTTC. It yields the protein CASSDGGDYNEQFF.

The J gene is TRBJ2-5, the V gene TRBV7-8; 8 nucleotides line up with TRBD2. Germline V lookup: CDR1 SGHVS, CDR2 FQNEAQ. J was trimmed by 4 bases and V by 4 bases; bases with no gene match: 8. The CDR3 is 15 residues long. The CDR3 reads CASSSRGGTRETQYF. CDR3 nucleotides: TGTGCCAGCAGCTCCCGAGGGGGGACTAGAGAGACCCAGTACTTC. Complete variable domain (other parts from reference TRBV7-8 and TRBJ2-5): GAGVSQSPRYKVAKRGQDVALRCDPISGHVSLFWYQQALGQGPEFLTYFQNEAQLDKSGLPSDRFFAERPEGSVSTLKIQRTQQEDSAVYLCASSSRGGTRETQYFGPGTRLLVL.

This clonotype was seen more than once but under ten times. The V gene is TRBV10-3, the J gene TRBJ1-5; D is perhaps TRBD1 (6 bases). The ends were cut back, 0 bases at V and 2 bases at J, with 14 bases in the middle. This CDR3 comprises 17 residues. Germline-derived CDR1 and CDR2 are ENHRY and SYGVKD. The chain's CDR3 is CAISESPGGSGNQPQHF. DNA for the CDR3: TGTGCCATCAGTGAGTCGCCGGGGGGCTCAGGCAATCAGCCCCAGCATTTT.

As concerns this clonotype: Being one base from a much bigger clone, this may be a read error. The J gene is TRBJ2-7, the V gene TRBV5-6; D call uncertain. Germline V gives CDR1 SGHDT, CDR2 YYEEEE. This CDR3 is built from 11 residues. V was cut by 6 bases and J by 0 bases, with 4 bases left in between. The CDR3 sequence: CASTDSYEQYF. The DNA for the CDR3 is TGTGCCAGCACCGACTCCTACGAGCAGTACTTC. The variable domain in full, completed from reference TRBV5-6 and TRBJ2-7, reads DAGVTQSPTHLIKTRGQQVTLRCSPKSGHDTVSWYQQALGQGPQFIFQYYEEEERQRGNFPDRFSGHQFPNYSSELNVNALLLGDSALYLCASTDSYEQYFGPGTRLTVT.

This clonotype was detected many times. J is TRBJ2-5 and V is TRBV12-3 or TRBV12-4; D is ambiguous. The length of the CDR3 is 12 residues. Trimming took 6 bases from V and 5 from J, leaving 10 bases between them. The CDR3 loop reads CASSFVVETQYF. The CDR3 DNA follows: TGTGCCAGCAGCTTCGTCGTTGAGACCCAGTACTTC.

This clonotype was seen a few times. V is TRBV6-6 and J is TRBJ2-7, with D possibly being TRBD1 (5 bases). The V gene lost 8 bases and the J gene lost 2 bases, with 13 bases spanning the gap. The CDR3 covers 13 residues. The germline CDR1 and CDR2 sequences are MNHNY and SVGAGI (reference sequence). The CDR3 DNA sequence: TGTGCCAGCGGCCTCGACAGCACCTACGAGCAGTACTTC. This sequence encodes CASGLDSTYEQYF.

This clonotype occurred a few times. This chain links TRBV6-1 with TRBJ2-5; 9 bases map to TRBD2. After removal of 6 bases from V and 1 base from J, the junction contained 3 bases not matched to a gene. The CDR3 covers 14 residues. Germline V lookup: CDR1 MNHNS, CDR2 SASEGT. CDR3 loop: CASRQTSGQETQYF. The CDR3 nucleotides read TGTGCCAGCAGACAGACTAGCGGCCAAGAGACCCAGTACTTC.

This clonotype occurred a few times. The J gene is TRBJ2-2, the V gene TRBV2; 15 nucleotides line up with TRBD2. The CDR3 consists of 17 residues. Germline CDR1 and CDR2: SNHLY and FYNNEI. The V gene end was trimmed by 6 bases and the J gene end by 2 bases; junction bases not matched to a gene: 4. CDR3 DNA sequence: TGTGCCAGCAGCGGGGGACTAGCGGGAGGAAACACCGGGGAGCTGTTTTTT. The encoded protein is CASSGGLAGGNTGELFF.

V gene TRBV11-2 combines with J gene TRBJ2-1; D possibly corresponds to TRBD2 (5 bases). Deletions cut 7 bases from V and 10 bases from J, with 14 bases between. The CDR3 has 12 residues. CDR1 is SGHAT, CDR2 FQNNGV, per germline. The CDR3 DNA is TGTGCCAGCACCTATAGTGGGAGAGAGCAGTTCTTC. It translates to CASTYSGREQFF.

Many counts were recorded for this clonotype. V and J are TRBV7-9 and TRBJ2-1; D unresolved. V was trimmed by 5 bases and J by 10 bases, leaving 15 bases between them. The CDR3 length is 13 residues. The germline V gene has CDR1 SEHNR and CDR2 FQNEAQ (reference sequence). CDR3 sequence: CASSPPSGTEQFF. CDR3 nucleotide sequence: TGTGCCAGCAGCCCCCCTTCGGGCACAGAGCAGTTCTTC.

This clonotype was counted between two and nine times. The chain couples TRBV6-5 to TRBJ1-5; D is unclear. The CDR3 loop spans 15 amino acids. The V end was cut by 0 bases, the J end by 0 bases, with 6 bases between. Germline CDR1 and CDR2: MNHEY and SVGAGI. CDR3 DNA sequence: TGTGCCAGCAGTTACTCAGCCGATAGCAATCAGCCCCAGCATTTT. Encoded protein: CASSYSADSNQPQHF.

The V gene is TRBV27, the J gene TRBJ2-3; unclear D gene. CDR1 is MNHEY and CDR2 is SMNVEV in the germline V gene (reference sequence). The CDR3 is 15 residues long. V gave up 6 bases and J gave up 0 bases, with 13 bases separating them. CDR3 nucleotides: TGTGCCAGCAGCAGCAGGAGAGCTAGCACAGATACGCAGTATTTT. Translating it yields CASSSRRASTDTQYF.